The T cell receptor (beta chain) under discussion was sequenced for a study of shared clonotypes between healthy human individuals. Here immunoSEQ multiplex PCR was the method, and the copy in TCRdb shows in-frame clones only, minus some. Seen here are some 660,000 clones, less than 80% observed once, and the top ten hold 1.5% to 2%. This clone was observed a single time. This CDR3 has 14 amino acids. The germline CDR1 and CDR2 sequences are SGHRS and YFSETQ. V was pared by 3 bases and J by 3 bases, with 10 bases between. There were no recent acute infections or vaccinations among the donors, who were healthy HIV-negative adults.

The rearrangement links TRBV5-1 to TRBJ2-1, with D tentatively TRBD1 (5 bases). The source is a woman aged 30 to 39 in good health. The specimen was memory CD4+ T cells sorted from blood. Stated subset: CD45RA-negative fraction. CDR3 coding DNA: TGCGCCAGCAGCTCTGACAGAAGCTACAATGAGCAGTTCTTC. This translates into CASSSDRSYNEQFF.